The rows below give T cell receptor beta chains drawn from one sample of a study of T cells in Graves' hyperthyroidism and ophthalmopathy. TCRdb recomputed calls from the multiplex PCR reads with MiXCR, one row per CDR3 protein. The repertoire holds 500,000 to 750,000 distinct CDR3 sequences, approximately 15% seen once, with roughly 6.9% in the top ten. Sequencing was done on a sample of blood. The receptors were sampled from a woman aged 18 to 35 with Graves' ophthalmopathy. CDR3s include the opening cysteine and the closing phenylalanine or tryptophan.

TRBV7-8,CASSLKGGTVGQPQHF
TRBV2,CATYLAVSRFSPSTDTQYF
TRBV10-3,CAISEFWTTGANVLTF
TRBV6-6,CASSYSPTGGGDGYTF
TRBV5-1,CASSRPQAGGTDTQYF
TRBV11-2,CASRSSGRGRYEQYF
TRBV5-1,CASKASGVMTDTQYF
TRBV5-1,CASRIGGTAEAFF
TRBV14,CASSQVIGDRARRTEAFF
TRBV4-1,CASSHPRSGNEQFF
TRBV6-5,CASSSFVAVSTDTQYF
TRBV20-1,CSASTGRAADTQYF
TRBV27,CASRPGGNYGYTF
TRBV6-2/TRBV6-3,CASSMGSSGNQPQHF
TRBV7-8,CASSSPGGRNTEAFF
TRBV7-8,CASSLGWGPGLAYNEQFF
TRBV4-1,CASSQRASGSYEQYF
TRBV6-2/TRBV6-3,CASSHDRAREQYF
TRBV10-3,CAISVAQNTEAFF
TRBV7-8,CASSLGVREGSYEQYF
TRBV11-3,CASSMGQVPNEKLFF
TRBV12-3/TRBV12-4,CASSNARALYGYTF
TRBV9,CASSERDRGGEAFF
TRBV6-2/TRBV6-3,CASSYSIRDYQSTDTQYF
TRBV27,CASRGARLAGTYNEQFF